This T cell receptor beta chain was profiled in a study of blood T cells in healthy people across ages. Overall study results and limits: As naive T cell percentage varied, TCR beta diversity correlated strongly with it.

The second PCR ran 7 to 11 cycles with a sample-barcoded 5' primer and J-beta primers. TCRdb re-called the 5' RACE reads through MiXCR, storing one row per CDR3 protein. Of over 600,000 distinct CDR3 sequences in the sample, around 50% were seen once. As to this clonotype: Antigen: not known.

Isolated PBMCs totaled at least 7 million in each sample. Sequencing input: blood. The clonotype comes from a man aged 40-55 years in good health.

The CDR3 protein is CSVGGDSNQPQHF. CDR3 coding DNA: TGCAGCGTTGGGGGGGATAGCAATCAGCCCCAGCATTTT. The chain combines TRBV29-1 with TRBJ1-5, with D maybe TRBD1 (5 bases). The V end was cut by 4 bases, the J end by 0 bases, with 7 bases between. This CDR3 has 13 amino acids. Germline assignment: CDR1 SQVTM and CDR2 ANQGSEA.